This T cell receptor (beta chain) is from a study of blood T cell repertoires in COVID-19. Study-level background: Specimens from acute and convalescent COVID-19 originated in the United States, Italy and Spain. T cells, B-cell-depleted T cells, or PBMCs provided the cDNA or gDNA that served as material.

Authors' processing steps: Amplified reference gene primers provided the basis for estimating nucleated cell counts. Measured with immunoSEQ multiplex PCR; TCRdb has only the in-frame clones, and not every one. V and J calls and clone size follow that table, whereas D and trimming were derived from the DNA. The sample has almost 300,000 clones; approximately 86% are singletons. The receptor was isolated from a man between 65 and 80 years old with acute or convalescent COVID-19. Sequenced: peripheral blood.

The CDR3 loop reads CASSYSTQGAGYTF. In DNA, the CDR3 is TGTGCCAGCAGTTACTCGACGCAGGGGGCGGGCTACACCTTC. V usage is TRBV6-5 and J usage is TRBJ1-2; 8 bases map to TRBD1. The J segment lost 8 bases and the V segment lost 0 bases, leaving 5 bases of the junction unmatched. Germline-derived CDR1 and CDR2 are MNHEY and SVGAGI. The CDR3 runs 14 residues.